Listed here are 3 T cell receptor beta chains from one sample, sequenced in a study of T cell responses to AZD1222 COVID-19 vaccine. Assay used: immunoSEQ multiplex PCR; TCRdb lists only in-frame clones, some missing. The sample yields 98,000 or so clones, 88% seen once. The material sequenced was peripheral blood, taken 28 days after the second AZD1222 dose. These receptors all come from an adult who received the AZD1222 COVID-19 vaccine.

V is TRBV6-7 and J is TRBJ2-1; the match to TRBD2 covers 9 bases. TRBV6-7 is reported as an ORF; its role is uncertain. V was pared by 6 bases and J by 9 bases, with 21 bases of the junction left unmatched. The CDR3 extends over 18 amino acids. The CDR3 protein is CASSPAPSEREDYIEQFF. The CDR3 coding sequence is TGTGCCAGCAGCCCCGCCCCCTCGGAGCGGGAGGATTATATTGAGCAGTTCTTC.

The chain uses TRBV7-9 and TRBJ2-7, with 7 positions matching TRBD1. CDR1 and CDR2 (germline): SEHNR, FQNEAQ (reference sequence). Losses at the gene ends were 2 bases for V and 5 bases for J; bases not matched to a gene: 9. The CDR3 runs 15 residues. DNA for the CDR3: TGTGCCAGCAGCTTAACTGGACAGGCCGGCCACGAGCAGTACTTC. Encoded protein: CASSLTGQAGHEQYF.

The V and J genes are TRBV2 and TRBJ2-1, with 7 bases fitting TRBD2. This CDR3 is built from 14 residues. CDR1 and CDR2 (germline): SNHLY, FYNNEI. V was clipped by 5 bases and J by 9 bases; unmatched bases: 10. The CDR3 region has the DNA TGTGCCAGCAGTAAAGGACTAGATTCAGGTGAGCAGTTCTTC. Its protein is CASSKGLDSGEQFF.